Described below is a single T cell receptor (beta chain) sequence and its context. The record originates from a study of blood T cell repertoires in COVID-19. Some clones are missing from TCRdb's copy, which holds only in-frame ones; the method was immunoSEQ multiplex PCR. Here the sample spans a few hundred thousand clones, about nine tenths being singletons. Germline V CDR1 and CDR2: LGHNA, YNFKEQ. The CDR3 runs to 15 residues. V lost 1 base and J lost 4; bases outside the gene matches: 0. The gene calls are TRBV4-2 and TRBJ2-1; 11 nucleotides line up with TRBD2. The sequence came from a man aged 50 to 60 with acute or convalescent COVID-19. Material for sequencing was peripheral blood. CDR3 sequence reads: CASSQGLAGYNEQFF. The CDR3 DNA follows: TGTGCCAGCAGCCAAGGACTAGCGGGGTACAATGAGCAGTTCTTC.